These 2 T cell receptor beta chains came from one sample sequenced in a study of cytomegalovirus exposure and HLA in healthy donors. Data came from immunoSEQ multiplex PCR; TCRdb stores just in-frame clones and leaves some out. This sample yields 70,000 to 80,000 clones, of which 94% are seen a single time; over 2% belongs to the top ten. Sequenced input: PBMCs. The receptors derive from a young woman in good health and CMV-seronegative.

V is TRBV30 and J is TRBJ2-1; 7 bases agree with TRBD2. The CDR3 has 16 residues. The germline CDR1 and CDR2 sequences are GTSNPN and SVGIG (reference sequence). V lost 0 bases and J lost 6; bases outside the gene matches: 11. The CDR3 coding sequence is TGTGCCTGGAGTGTACTCCTGACTAGCCCTGGCAATGAGCAGTTCTTC. Amino acids: CAWSVLLTSPGNEQFF.

The gene calls are TRBV30 and TRBJ2-7, with TRBD1 matching over 10 bases. The CDR3 length is 14 residues. V shed 2 bases and J 6 bases; nucleotides not matched to a gene: 7. Germline CDR1 is GTSNPN and CDR2 is SVGIG (reference sequence). The CDR3 nucleotides read TGTGCCTGGAGTAGGGACAGGGGTAGGGGCGAGCAGTACTTC. Translation gives CAWSRDRGRGEQYF.